This passage covers 17 T cell receptor beta chains from one sample sequenced in a study of CD8+ T cells in alopecia areata. It was cDNA, reverse transcribed from extracted RNA, that served as the sequencing template. The protocol was immunoSEQ multiplex PCR, while the TCRdb copy is restricted to in-frame clones and leaves out a portion. The sample consists of 200,000 to 250,000 clones, around three fifths of them appearing once. The sequences come from CD4+ T cells sorted from blood, collected at week 0. The source of these receptors is a human donor with alopecia areata.

The CDR3 sequence is CASSPSGHDTDTQYF. The CDR3 DNA follows: TGCGCCAGCAGCCCCTCCGGACACGACACAGATACGCAGTATTTT. This chain joins TRBV4-1 and TRBJ2-3; D possibly corresponds to TRBD1 (5 bases). Germline-derived CDR1 and CDR2 are MGHRA and YSYEKL. The ends were cut back, 4 bases at V and 2 bases at J, with 13 bases in the middle. The CDR3 is 15 amino acids.

The CDR3 DNA is TGTGCCTCAGGGGGAACGAACACCGGGGAGCTGTTTTTT. It codes for CASGGTNTGELFF. The V and J genes are TRBV11-2 and TRBJ2-2; 7 bases line up with TRBD1. J lost 0 bases, V lost 11 bases, and 3 bases had no gene match. The CDR3 extends over 13 amino acids. Germline V lookup: CDR1 SGHAT, CDR2 FQNNGV.

The chain is built from TRBV29-1 and TRBJ1-3; D unclear. This CDR3 has 15 amino acids. Trimming pared 7 bases from V and 0 bases from J, leaving 16 bases between. Germline CDR1 is SQVTM and CDR2 is ANQGSEA. The CDR3 DNA is TGCAGCGAGTCCTTAGCGGGGTACTCTGGAAACACCATATATTTT. This codes for CSESLAGYSGNTIYF.

The chain couples TRBV19 to TRBJ2-4; tentatively, D is TRBD2 (6 bases). V was cut by 1 base and J by 12 bases, with 10 bases left in between. CDR3 length: 12 amino acids. The germline V gene encodes CDR1 LNHDA and CDR2 SQIVND (reference sequence). Here the CDR3 DNA reads TGTGCCAGTAGTATAGGACGGGAGAGTCAGTACTTC. This translates into CASSIGRESQYF.

Regarding this clone: The germline gene is not matched at one end of the junction; a read error may be the cause. The gene calls are TRBV30 and TRBJ1-4; D is unresolved. There are 13 residues in the CDR3. Per the germline V gene, CDR1 is GTSNPN and CDR2 is SVGIG (reference sequence). The CDR3 sequence is CAWSPTRTEGSVF. DNA for the CDR3: TGTGCCTGGAGCCCAACACGGACCGAGGGAAGTGTTTTT.

The chain uses TRBV11-2 and TRBJ2-5; tentative D call: TRBD1 (5 bases). Germline CDR1 reads SGHAT; CDR2 reads FQNNGV. Deletions cut 5 bases from V and 3 bases from J, with 10 bases between. There are 13 residues in the CDR3. The CDR3 DNA sequence: TGTGCCAGCAGCCCTCGACAGAAAGAGACCCAGTACTTC. This codes for CASSPRQKETQYF.

This clone was observed a few times. The chain has TRBV2 and TRBJ2-2, with 10 bases lining up with TRBD2. The germline V gene encodes CDR1 SNHLY and CDR2 FYNNEI. V lost 8 bases, J lost 5 bases, and 5 bases stayed unmatched. This CDR3 is built from 14 residues. CDR3 protein: CASAKREGTGELFF. The CDR3 nucleotides are TGTGCCAGCGCAAAGCGGGAGGGGACCGGGGAGCTGTTTTTT.

This clone was observed a single time. V usage is TRBV19 and J usage is TRBJ2-2; the D gene is possibly TRBD2 (5 bases). From germline, CDR1 is LNHDA and CDR2 SQIVND (reference sequence). Trimming removed 7 bases at V and 4 bases at J, with 13 bases between. The CDR3 sequence is 14 residues long. CDR3 sequence: CASTEGYGTGELFF. The DNA of the CDR3 is TGTGCCAGTACCGAGGGCTATGGCACCGGGGAGCTGTTTTTT.

The chain couples TRBV7-2 to TRBJ2-5; D gene ambiguous. The V end lost 0 bases, the J end lost 6 bases, and 5 bases lay between the germline ends. Germline CDR1 is SGHTA and CDR2 is FQGNSA. This CDR3 is built from 12 residues. The CDR3 DNA is TGTGCCAGCAGCTTAGCTATGCAGACCCAGTACTTC. This sequence encodes CASSLAMQTQYF.

The chain has TRBV29-1 and TRBJ1-2; D not resolved. Germline CDR1 and CDR2: SQVTM and ANQGSEA. V lost 4 bases and J lost 2, with 14 bases in between. The CDR3 contains 14 residues. CDR3: CSVGARWGNYGYTF. For the CDR3, the DNA is TGCAGCGTTGGGGCCCGGTGGGGAAACTATGGCTACACCTTC.

The chain links TRBV14 to TRBJ2-2, with a possible D match to TRBD1 (5 bases). Germline-derived CDR1 and CDR2 are SGHDN and FVKESK. This CDR3 spans 14 amino acids. V was pared by 4 bases and J by 2 bases, with 8 bases between. The CDR3 region is CASSRQSNTGELFF. The CDR3 DNA follows: TGTGCCAGCAGCCGACAGAGTAACACCGGGGAGCTGTTTTTT.

The rearrangement uses TRBV5-6 and TRBJ2-2; TRBD1 or TRBD2 may be the D gene (5 bases each). The V and J ends lost 4 bases and 4 bases respectively, with 11 bases between them. The CDR3 length is 14 residues. The germline V gene encodes CDR1 SGHDT and CDR2 YYEEEE. CDR3 DNA: TGTGCCAGCAGCCTCCGGGACGGCACCGGGGAGCTGTTTTTT. Protein sequence: CASSLRDGTGELFF.

V and J are TRBV5-6 and TRBJ1-2, with TRBD1 as a possible D gene (6 bases). Per the germline V gene, CDR1 is SGHDT and CDR2 is YYEEEE. The V end lost 0 bases, the J end lost 7 bases, and 10 bases lay between the germline ends. The CDR3 is 13 residues long. The CDR3 nucleotides are TGTGCCAGCAGCTTGGCTCAGGGGCCTGGCTACACCTTC. Amino acid sequence: CASSLAQGPGYTF. The entire variable domain, with the rest obtained from reference TRBV5-6 and TRBJ1-2, is as follows: DAGVTQSPTHLIKTRGQQVTLRCSPKSGHDTVSWYQQALGQGPQFIFQYYEEEERQRGNFPDRFSGHQFPNYSSELNVNALLLGDSALYLCASSLAQGPGYTFGSGTRLTVV.

The chain uses TRBV4-1 and TRBJ1-2; D remains unclear. The CDR3 runs 11 residues. The germline V and J ends were trimmed by 8 bases and 4 bases, with 8 bases remaining between them. Germline V lookup: CDR1 MGHRA, CDR2 YSYEKL. The CDR3 region is CASGVSYGYTF. CDR3 bases: TGCGCCAGCGGGGTGTCCTATGGCTACACCTTC.

The V gene is TRBV4-1, the J gene TRBJ2-1; 9 bases are shared with TRBD1. CDR1 MGHRA and CDR2 YSYEKL come from the germline V gene. V lost 1 base, J lost 4 bases, and 5 bases stayed unmatched. This CDR3 is built from 16 residues. The CDR3 loop reads CASSQGTGGGYNEQFF. In DNA, the CDR3 is TGCGCCAGCAGCCAAGGAACAGGGGGCGGGTACAATGAGCAGTTCTTC.

The chain's CDR3 is CASSRTGGGGETQYF. The CDR3 DNA sequence: TGTGCCAGCAGCAGAACAGGGGGAGGTGGGGAGACCCAGTACTTC. The rearrangement joins TRBV9 to TRBJ2-5, with 8 bases lining up with TRBD1. Trimming at V came to 4 bases and at J to 5 bases, leaving 10 bases not matched to a gene. The CDR3 contains 15 residues. In germline, CDR1 is SGDLS, CDR2 YYNGEE.

This clone showed up just a few times. The rearrangement links TRBV7-2 to TRBJ2-1; 8 bases line up with TRBD2. The CDR3 is made up of 15 amino acids. Germline values: CDR1 SGHTA, CDR2 FQGNSA. V lost 2 bases to trimming and J lost 3 bases; unmatched junction nucleotides: 3. As DNA, the CDR3 is TGTGCCAGCAGCTTAAGCGGGAGTTTCTACAATGAGCAGTTCTTC. Amino acid sequence: CASSLSGSFYNEQFF.